Sequencing of this T cell receptor beta chain was carried out in a study of T cell changes during pregnancy in multiple sclerosis. Profiled with immunoSEQ multiplex PCR; TCRdb holds only in-frame clones, not every one. The sample shows about 67,000 clones, more than 85% of them seen only once. This CDR3 region has 22 residues. Trimming took off 1 base at V and 0 bases at J, with 28 bases between the two ends. The germline gives CDR1 MNHEY, CDR2 SMNVEV (reference sequence). V gene TRBV27 combines with J gene TRBJ1-3; the D gene is possibly TRBD1 (5 bases). This sequence was found in a female donor with multiple sclerosis, enrolled in a pregnancy study. The specimen was peripheral blood, collected in the first trimester of pregnancy. The CDR3 spells CASSLLAPRGTLRGPSGNTIYF. The CDR3 DNA sequence: TGTGCCAGCAGTTTATTGGCCCCCCGCGGGACGCTCCGTGGACCCTCTGGAAACACCATATATTTT.